This entry concerns a single T cell receptor beta chain. The antigen it binds to is not known. No base quality information exists; no much larger clone differs at one position. This entry comes from a study of blood T cell repertoires in COVID-19 (dated by TCRdb to 2019 to 2021). About the study as a whole: Collaborator samples came from the United States, Italy and Spain and covered acute and convalescent phases of COVID-19. The repertoires were released in a freely available public database meant as a resource for research on the immune response to SARS-CoV-2. Where HLA class I and class II types were available, the types were taken from metadata supplied by the sample provider, not from assay-based typing. A de-identified subject ID, COVID-19 status, age in years and sex were almost always included in the sample metadata. Deeply sampled blood TCRbeta repertoires from subjects exposed to, actively infected with, or recovered from COVID-19 were included in the dataset. The prospective study material was composed of cDNA or gDNA derived from T cells, B-cell-depleted T cells, or PBMCs. The samples were drawn from the first 160 participants of the ongoing ImmuneRACE study and from 1,254 subjects provided by 6 global collaborators.

The CDR3, cysteine through phenylalanine, is 17 amino acids long. Just CDR3 DNA is preserved here, 51 bases in frame from base 1. Taken from the germline V gene, the CDR1 and CDR2 loops are SGHAT and FQNNGV. V ends up 2 bases short and J 6 bases short, with an unmatched junction base count of 10. The immunoSEQ Assay, a bias-controlled multiplex PCR, was used to amplify TCRbeta CDR3 regions from genomic DNA. The study's own analysis went as follows. Nucleated cell counts per sample were estimated from amplification of reference gene primers within the assay. To quantify the absolute abundance of each unique TCRbeta CDR3 rearrangement, sequence reads were collapsed and filtered. Productive Simpson clonality was computed per sample as the square root of Simpson's diversity index over productive rearrangements. What TCRdb holds here is the immuneACCESS table cut down to in-frame rearrangements. Part of the clones is not present; checked against another copy, under half of the missing clones reflect an unresolved V gene, and the others are unexplained. V, J and clone size are taken as reported in that table, and D and trimming were inferred from the DNA itself. The sample table contains roughly 120,000 clones; only one count was recorded for approximately 81% of them. Around 13% of the sample is held by the ten biggest clonotypes.

The collaborating institutions used their own protocols to collect whole blood in K2EDTA tubes. For TCRbeta analysis, collaborators shipped samples in one of three forms: frozen whole blood, isolated PBMCs, or DNA extracted from either of those sample types. Broader findings and caveats from the paper: How much clinical and demographic metadata was included differed by source and by participant, and the metadata was provided uncurated.

Recombination joined TRBV11-2 with TRBJ2-2; 9 central bases correspond to TRBD2. The specimen sequenced was peripheral blood. This TCR was recovered from a human donor in a cohort sampled during active COVID-19. At the DNA level, the sequence is TGTGCCAGCAGCTTAACATCTGGCGGGGGGGCCGCCGGGGAGCTGTTTTTT. Its product reads: CASSLTSGGGAAGELFF.